The 11 T cell receptor beta chains below all came from one sample that was sequenced in a study of blood T cell repertoires in COVID-19. Some clones are missing from TCRdb's copy, which holds only in-frame ones; the method was immunoSEQ multiplex PCR. The sample has about 300,000 clones; around 84% are singletons. The sample was PBMCs or T cells enriched from blood (not recorded which). The receptors here all came from a woman aged 18-29 years who had recovered from COVID-19.

This sequence joins TRBV19 and TRBJ2-1; 12 nucleotides match TRBD2. Unmatched junction bases numbered 5, after V lost 0 bases and J lost 8 bases. Germline CDR1 and CDR2: LNHDA and SQIVND (reference sequence). The CDR3 has 16 amino acids. Written as DNA, the CDR3 is TGTGCCAGTAGTATAGAGAGGACTAGCGGGACCTATGAGCAGTTCTTC. Translating it yields CASSIERTSGTYEQFF. The whole variable domain, remainder taken from reference TRBV19 and TRBJ2-1, is DGGITQSPKYLFRKEGQNVTLSCEQNLNHDAMYWYRQDPGQGLRLIYYSQIVNDFQKGDIAEGYSVSREKKESFPLTVTSAQKNPTAFYLCASSIERTSGTYEQFFGPGTRLTVL.

For the CDR3, the DNA is TGTGCCAGCTCACCATCAGGGCATTCCGGGGAGCTGTTTTTT. It codes for CASSPSGHSGELFF. V usage is TRBV18 and J usage is TRBJ2-2, with a tentative D call TRBD1 (5 bases). V was clipped by 2 bases and J by 6 bases, with 10 bases between them. The CDR3 contains 14 residues. The germline V gene has CDR1 KGHSH and CDR2 LQKENI.

The chain links TRBV7-6 to TRBJ2-7; 12 bases match TRBD1. With 2 bases clipped from V and 5 bases from J, the junction kept 7 bases outside the gene matches. Germline loops: CDR1 SGHVS, CDR2 FNYEAQ. The length of the CDR3 is 16 residues. The CDR3 protein is CASSLIPGQGADEQYF. DNA of the CDR3: TGTGCCAGCAGCTTAATACCGGGACAGGGGGCGGACGAGCAGTACTTC.

This clone was seen only a few times. The rearrangement uses TRBV10-3 and TRBJ1-2; D is undetermined. There are 13 residues in the CDR3. CDR1 ENHRY and CDR2 SYGVKD come from the germline V gene. V was trimmed by 7 bases and J by 2 bases, leaving 11 bases between them. Here the CDR3 DNA reads TGTGCCATCAAGGACGGGGTGAACTATGGCTACACCTTC. Its protein product is CAIKDGVNYGYTF.

This sequence joins TRBV30 and TRBJ2-1, with 11 positions matching TRBD2. Germline values: CDR1 GTSNPN, CDR2 SVGIG (reference sequence). The length of the CDR3 is 14 residues. After removal of 5 bases from V and 4 bases from J, the junction contained 4 bases not matched to a gene. The CDR3 nucleotides are TGTGCCTGGTATCTAGCGGGAGGTTACAATGAGCAGTTCTTC. Translating it yields CAWYLAGGYNEQFF.

The chain uses TRBV6-5 and TRBJ2-1, with D tentatively TRBD2 (6 bases). Germline V gene sequence: CDR1 MNHEY, CDR2 SVGAGI. Trimming took off 2 bases at V and 7 bases at J, with 12 bases between the two ends. The CDR3 length is 14 residues. CDR3 bases: TGTGCCAGCAGTTACCGGGACTCAACTAATGAGCAGTTCTTC. Its protein product is CASSYRDSTNEQFF.

The chain uses TRBV11-2 and TRBJ2-7; possibly TRBD2 for D (6 bases). CDR1 is SGHAT and CDR2 is FQNNGV in the germline V gene. The V gene lost 5 bases and the J gene lost 1 base, with 18 bases spanning the gap. The CDR3 is 16 residues long. The CDR3 here is CASSDSGDRGSYEQYF. The CDR3, as DNA: TGTGCCAGCAGCGACTCGGGAGACCGAGGTTCCTACGAGCAGTACTTC.

Comment on this clone: This same CDR3 is encoded by further DNA sequences in the sample. This chain connects TRBV5-1 to TRBJ2-5, with D perhaps matching TRBD1 (6 bases). Trimming removed 0 bases at V and 2 bases at J, with 8 bases between. Germline CDR1 SGHRS, CDR2 YFSETQ. The CDR3 totals 14 residues. The CDR3 coding sequence is TGCGCCAGCAGCTTGGGGGGGACACAAGAGACCCAGTACTTC. It specifies CASSLGGTQETQYF.

This clone was observed once. The V and J genes are TRBV12-3 or TRBV12-4 and TRBJ1-2; D is undetermined. The CDR3 covers 13 residues. The germline V and J ends were trimmed by 3 bases and 0 bases, with 5 bases remaining between them. CDR3 in DNA: TGTGCCAGCAGTTTTCCAGCTAACTATGGCTACACCTTC. This gives the protein CASSFPANYGYTF.

Only a few counts were recorded for this clone. V is TRBV7-9 and J is TRBJ1-6; D unresolved. The germline gives CDR1 SEHNR, CDR2 FQNEAQ (reference sequence). Between the trimmed V and J ends, which lost 5 bases and 4 bases, there was a span of 9 bases. The CDR3 has 14 residues. The CDR3 DNA reads TGTGCCAGCAGCGGTCCGGGTTATAATTCACCCCTCCACTTT. Its translation is CASSGPGYNSPLHF.

The chain recombines TRBV5-1 with TRBJ2-7; D unresolved. V was trimmed by 4 bases and J by 3 bases, leaving 8 bases between them. In germline, CDR1 is SGHRS, CDR2 YFSETQ. The CDR3 has 12 amino acids. The CDR3 sequence is CASSPSIYEQYF. Here the CDR3 DNA reads TGCGCCAGCAGCCCGAGTATCTACGAGCAGTACTTC.